The clone carrying this T cell receptor (beta chain) was picked up a small number of times. Its antigen is not known. CDR1 and CDR2 (germline): SGHTA, FQGNSA. V gave up 5 bases and J gave up 12 bases; unmatched junction bases: 13. This CDR3 has 14 amino acids. These data originate in a study of response to subunit inactivated influenza vaccine. Study-level results: Every seasonal influenza vaccination brings in few new T cells, the authors suggested.

TCRdb reprocessed the RT-PCR reads with MiXCR, giving one entry per CDR3 protein. The data contain about 480,000 distinct CDR3 sequences, around 25% of them seen just once; the ten biggest clones take up around 2%. The clonotype comes from a man between 50 and 59 years old who received an inactivated influenza vaccine. This chain uses TRBV7-2 with TRBJ2-1; TRBD2 matches at 7 bases. The input for sequencing was CD4+ T cells sorted from PBMCs, taken about 5 days after vaccination. The CDR3 reads CASSPGLVEQRQFF. The CDR3 DNA follows: TGTGCCAGCAGCCCAGGACTAGTCGAACAAAGGCAGTTCTTC.